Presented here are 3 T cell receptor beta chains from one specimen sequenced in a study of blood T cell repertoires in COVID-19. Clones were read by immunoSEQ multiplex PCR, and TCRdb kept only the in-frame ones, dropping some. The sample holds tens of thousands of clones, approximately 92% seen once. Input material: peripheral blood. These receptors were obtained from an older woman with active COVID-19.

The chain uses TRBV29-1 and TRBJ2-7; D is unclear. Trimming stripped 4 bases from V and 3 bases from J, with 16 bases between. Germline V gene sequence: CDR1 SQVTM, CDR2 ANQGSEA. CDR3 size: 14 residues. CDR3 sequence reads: CSVGLSVPRYEQYF. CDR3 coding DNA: TGCAGCGTTGGACTCTCGGTCCCGCGCTACGAGCAGTACTTC.

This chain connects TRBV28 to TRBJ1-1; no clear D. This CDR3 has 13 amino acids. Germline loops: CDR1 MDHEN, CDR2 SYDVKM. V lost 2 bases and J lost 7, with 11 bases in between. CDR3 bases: TGTGCCAGCAGTTTACCGGGTGGATATGAAGCTTTCTTT. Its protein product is CASSLPGGYEAFF. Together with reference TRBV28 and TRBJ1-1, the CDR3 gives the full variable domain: DVKVTQSSRYLVKRTGEKVFLECVQDMDHENMFWYRQDPGLGLRLIYFSYDVKMKEKGDIPEGYSVSREKKERFSLILESASTNQTSMYLCASSLPGGYEAFFGQGTRLTVV.

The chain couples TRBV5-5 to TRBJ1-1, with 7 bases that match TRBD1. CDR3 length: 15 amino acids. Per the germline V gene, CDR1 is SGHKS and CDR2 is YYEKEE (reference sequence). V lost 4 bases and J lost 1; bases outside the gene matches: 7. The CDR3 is CASSTTRTGNTEAFF. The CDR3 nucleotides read TGTGCCAGCAGCACCACACGGACAGGGAACACTGAAGCTTTCTTT.